The source of this T cell receptor beta chain is a study of T cell repertoires in cytomegalovirus infection. On the study more broadly: The public TCR beta signatures pointed to both CMV infection and matching HLA type. Study observations and caveats: Within the response measured ex vivo, HLA-C-restricted CMV-specific TCR beta clonotypes were dominant. Carriage of CMV together with the relevant HLA was identifiable through cumulative public TCR beta family frequency.

This clonotype has a count of ten or more. Its specificity is not known. Trimming took 0 bases from V and 1 from J, leaving 12 bases between them. Germline values: CDR1 MNHNY, CDR2 SVGAGI (reference sequence). This CDR3 has 16 amino acids. TCRdb called the reads again in MiXCR, with one record for every CDR3 protein. The data show 480,000 or so distinct CDR3 sequences, about 11% seen once. Sequencing used PBMCs. This receptor was taken from a human donor in good health (CMV status not recorded). Some clones in this sample may be carry-over from other donors' samples. The V call is TRBV6-6, the J call TRBJ1-1; tentative D call: TRBD1 (5 bases). DNA of the CDR3: TGTGCCAGCAGTTACTCGACTGGCAGGGCGAACACTGAAGCTTTCTTT. Translation: CASSYSTGRANTEAFF.